This T cell receptor (beta chain) was sequenced during a study of control samples from healthy donors and cancer patients. Measured with immunoSEQ multiplex PCR; TCRdb has only the in-frame clones, and not every one. Among 150,000 to 200,000 clones listed, around 90% were seen once. This CDR3 is 19 amino acids long. In its sample, this clone was seen many times. The gene calls are TRBV12-2 and TRBJ2-1. TRBV12-2 is annotated as a pseudogene. The sequence came from a man in his thirties or forties in good health. Specimen: blood. CDR3 nucleotide sequence: TGTGCAAGTCGCTTAGTAGGTTCCTGGGTAAAGTACATTCTTTGGGGTCAGTTCTTC. Translation: CASRLVGSWVKYILWGQFF.